The rows below give T cell receptor beta chains drawn from one sample of a study of T-cell memory formation after mild COVID-19. TCRdb ran MiXCR on the 5' RACE reads and lists one entry per CDR3 protein. The profile covers 300,000 to 400,000 distinct CDR3 sequences, with roughly an eighth appearing a single time and roughly 22% taken by the ten largest. Sequenced material: PBMCs or a T cell subset sorted from them (not recorded which). These receptors were taken from a man between 18 and 35 years old who had mild COVID-19 (a few samples of this study predate the infection). Cell type and time point are not known. Each CDR3 is given with its conserved first and last residue. A D gene is named only where the DNA matches it firmly. Rows may omit the clone size; those that give it use once, few, many or a size class.

size | J | D | V | DNA | CDR3
many | TRBJ2-3 | TRBD2 | TRBV24-1 | TGTGCCACCAGTGATTCCCGAGCGGGGGGGCGAGATACGCAGTATTTT | CATSDSRAGGRDTQYF
few | TRBJ1-6 | NA | TRBV7-9 | TGTGCCAGCAGCTCACCTGACTTGGGGAATTCACCCCTCCACTTT | CASSSPDLGNSPLHF
NA | TRBJ1-5 | NA | TRBV29-1 | TGCAGCGTTGCGGGGGATACGGGAGGCAATCAGCCCCAGCATTTT | CSVAGDTGGNQPQHF
few | TRBJ2-5 | NA | TRBV21-1 | TGTGCCAGCAGCAAAGGGTGGGAGACAGAAGAGACCCAGTACTTC | CASSKGWETEETQYF
NA | TRBJ1-2 | NA | TRBV4-1 | TGCGCCAGCAGCCCTGAACTTGGGACGCTTATCCGGAACTATGGCTACACCTTC | CASSPELGTLIRNYGYTF
few | TRBJ1-6 | TRBD1 | TRBV18 | TGTGCCAGCTCCATGGGACAGGGGAAAAATTCACCCCTCCACTTT | CASSMGQGKNSPLHF
few | TRBJ1-5 | NA | TRBV29-1 | TGCAGCGTTGAAGTAACTCACCGGGGGTCCCAGCATTTT | CSVEVTHRGSQHF
NA | TRBJ1-1 | NA | TRBV7-9 | TGTGCCAGCAGCCCCGATTGGGGGCGAACTGAAGCTTTCTTT | CASSPDWGRTEAFF
NA | TRBJ2-1 | TRBD2 | TRBV20-1 | TGCAGTGCTCCTAGCGGGGGCCTACACAATGAGCAGTTCTTC | CSAPSGGLHNEQFF
NA | TRBJ2-1 | NA | TRBV7-2 | TGTGCCAGCAGCTTGCAGGGTCTTGAGCAGTTCTTC | CASSLQGLEQFF
NA | TRBJ2-1 | NA | TRBV12-3/TRBV12-4 | TGTGCCAGCAGTTTAGCGGAGCTAGCGAATGAGCAGTTCTTC | CASSLAELANEQFF
NA | TRBJ2-3 | NA | TRBV19 | TGTGCCAGTAGTATAGTACCCTTAGATACGCAGTATTTT | CASSIVPLDTQYF
few | TRBJ2-5 | NA | TRBV12-5 | TGTGCTAGTGGTTTGTCGGCGGCAGAGACCCAGTACTTC | CASGLSAAETQYF
few | TRBJ1-1 | NA | TRBV12-3/TRBV12-4 | TGTGCCAGCAGCCGCCGGGACCATTTAGGGACTGAAGCTTTCTTT | CASSRRDHLGTEAFF
NA | TRBJ1-5 | NA | TRBV7-9 | TGTGCCAGCACTCGGGACGGGAAAGGGCCCCAGCATTTT | CASTRDGKGPQHF
NA | TRBJ2-1 | NA | TRBV4-1 | TGCGCCAGCAGCCAAGTTGGGCTGATCTTC | CASSQVGLIF
few | TRBJ1-5 | NA | TRBV19 | TGTGCCAGTAGTATTGGTAGTCTTAGCAATCAGCCCCAGCATTTT | CASSIGSLSNQPQHF
NA | TRBJ2-3 | TRBD1 | TRBV9 | TGTGCCAGCAGCAAGGACAGGGGCAGAACAGATACGCAGTATTTT | CASSKDRGRTDTQYF
few | TRBJ2-2 | TRBD1 | TRBV7-2 | TGTGCCAGCAGCCGCTCCGGGACAGAAACCGGGGAGCTGTTTTTT | CASSRSGTETGELFF
few | TRBJ2-5 | NA | TRBV9 | TGTGCCAGCAGCGTAGGGGATGGGGAGACCCAGTACTTC | CASSVGDGETQYF
NA | TRBJ2-7 | NA | TRBV7-2 | TGTGCCAGCAGCGCGTGGGGTTACGAGCAGTACTTC | CASSAWGYEQYF
NA | TRBJ2-6 | TRBD1 | TRBV4-2 | TGTGCCAGCAGCCAGAACAGGGGAGCTGGGGCCAACGTCCTGACTTTC | CASSQNRGAGANVLTF
NA | TRBJ2-5 | NA | TRBV12-3/TRBV12-4 | TGTGCCAGCAGTTGGCTAGCTATTCAAGAGACCCAGTACTTC | CASSWLAIQETQYF
many | TRBJ2-1 | TRBD2 | TRBV5-1 | TGCGCCAGCAAAAATAGCGGGGGGGCGTCTGAGCAGTTCTTC | CASKNSGGASEQFF
few | TRBJ1-1 | NA | TRBV28 | TGTGCCAGCAGGAAACAAGAGTCTGAAGCTTTCTTT | CASRKQESEAFF
NA | TRBJ2-5 | NA | TRBV4-1 | TGCGCCAGCAGCCAAGGAGGGATAGTCAGAGAGACCCAGTACTTC | CASSQGGIVRETQYF
once | TRBJ2-6 | NA | TRBV27 | TGTGCCAGCAGTTCCGGGACATGGGCCATCTCTGGGGCCAACGTCCTGACTTTC | CASSSGTWAISGANVLTF
NA | TRBJ1-2 | NA | TRBV10-3 | TGTGCCATCAGTGAGCCCGCTGGAAGGATCCCCTATGGCTACACCTTC | CAISEPAGRIPYGYTF
few | TRBJ1-6 | TRBD1 | TRBV2 | TGTGCCAGCAGTACCGACAGGGAACCCAATTCACCCCTCCACTTT | CASSTDREPNSPLHF